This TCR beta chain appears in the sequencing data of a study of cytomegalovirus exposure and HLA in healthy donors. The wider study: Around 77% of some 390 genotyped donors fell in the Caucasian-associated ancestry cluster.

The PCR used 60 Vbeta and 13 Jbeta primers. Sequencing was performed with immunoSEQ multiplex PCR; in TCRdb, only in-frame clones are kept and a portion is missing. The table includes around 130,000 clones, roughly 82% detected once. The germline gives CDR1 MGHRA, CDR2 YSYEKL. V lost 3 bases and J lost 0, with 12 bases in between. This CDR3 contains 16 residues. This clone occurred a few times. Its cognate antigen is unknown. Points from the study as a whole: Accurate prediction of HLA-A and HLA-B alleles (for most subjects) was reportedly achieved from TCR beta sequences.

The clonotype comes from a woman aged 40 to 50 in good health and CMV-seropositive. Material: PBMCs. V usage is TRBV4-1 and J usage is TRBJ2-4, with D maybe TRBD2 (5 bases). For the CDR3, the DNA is TGCGCCAGCAGCCATGTGCTAGCCCCAGCCAAAAACATTCAGTACTTC. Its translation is CASSHVLAPAKNIQYF.